This TCR beta chain comes out of a study of blood T cell repertoires in COVID-19. The wider study: The origin of the acute and convalescent COVID-19 samples was the United States, Italy and Spain. The cDNA or gDNA used as material had been derived from T cells, B-cell-depleted T cells, or PBMCs.

Looked up from germline, CDR1 is SQVTM and CDR2 is ANQGSEA. The CDR3 runs to 13 residues. The V and J ends lost 6 bases and 5 bases, in that order; junction bases with no gene match: 7. Clones were read by immunoSEQ multiplex PCR, and TCRdb kept only the in-frame ones, dropping some. The sample shows about 300,000 clones, 70% to 90% of them seen only once. The TCR sequence derives from a woman between 25 and 40 years old with COVID-19, enrolled during active disease. V gene TRBV29-1 combines with J gene TRBJ1-2; 9 bases match TRBD1. Specimen: peripheral blood. The CDR3 sequence: CSVPADRGYGYTF. CDR3 coding DNA: TGCAGCGTCCCCGCCGACAGGGGGTATGGCTACACCTTC.